The 13 T cell receptor beta chains below come from one sample, sequenced in a study of graft-versus-host responses after intestinal transplantation. TCRdb's copy holds only in-frame clones and misses some; the assay was immunoSEQ multiplex PCR. The data show about 120,000 clones, less than 95% seen once. For these TCRs, the target antigens are not known. This sample comprised unstimulated CD4+ T cells sorted from spleen or lymph node cells, obtained before intestinal transplant. These receptors were obtained from a human donor who received an intestinal transplant.

V usage is TRBV6-5 and J usage is TRBJ1-3, with TRBD1 matching 9 bases. Germline V gene data show CDR1 as MNHEY and CDR2 as SVGAGI. The CDR3 totals 15 residues. The V and J ends lost 6 bases and 4 bases, in that order; junction bases with no gene match: 7. CDR3 coding DNA: TGTGCCAGCAGAGGCGGACAGGGGTCGGGAAACACCATATATTTT. It encodes CASRGGQGSGNTIYF.

The chain uses TRBV5-1 and TRBJ1-1; no definite D call. The ends were cut back, 1 base at V and 1 base at J, with 8 bases in the middle. Germline-derived CDR1 and CDR2 are SGHRS and YFSETQ. CDR3 length: 14 residues. This chain's CDR3 is CASSLSRQNTEAFF. In DNA, the CDR3 is TGCGCCAGCAGCTTGTCCCGACAGAACACTGAAGCTTTCTTT.

This chain links TRBV29-1 with TRBJ1-4, with 7 bases identical to TRBD1. J lost 4 bases, V lost 7 bases, and 6 bases had no gene match. Per the germline V gene, CDR1 is SQVTM and CDR2 is ANQGSEA. The CDR3 spans 13 residues. CDR3 protein: CSATGQDNEKLFF. The DNA of the CDR3 is TGCAGCGCCACCGGACAGGATAATGAAAAACTGTTTTTT.

This clone showed up just a few times. The chain couples TRBV5-4 to TRBJ1-3; TRBD1 matches 8 bases. The CDR3 contains 14 residues. V lost 2 bases and J lost 4; bases outside the gene matches: 2. CDR1 is SGHNT and CDR2 is YYREEE in the germline V gene (reference sequence). CDR3 DNA: TGTGCCAGCAGCTTCAGACAGGGGGGAAACACCATATATTTT. It codes for CASSFRQGGNTIYF.

V and J are TRBV5-6 and TRBJ2-1; TRBD2 matches 8 bases. The CDR3 is made up of 15 amino acids. V was pared by 1 base and J by 4 bases, with 4 bases of the junction left unmatched. Germline-derived CDR1 and CDR2 are SGHDT and YYEEEE. CDR3 coding DNA: TGTGCCAGCAGCTTGATTACTAGCGGATACAATGAGCAGTTCTTC. Residues: CASSLITSGYNEQFF.

The rearrangement links TRBV10-1 to TRBJ2-5; D is uncertain. The CDR3 has 14 amino acids. Trimming cost V 0 bases and J 1 base, with 6 bases left between them. Germline CDR1 is WNHNN and CDR2 is SYGVQD (reference sequence). The CDR3 DNA reads TGCGCCAGCAGTGAGTCGGCCAGCCAAGAGACCCAGTACTTC. It specifies CASSESASQETQYF.

The rearrangement joins TRBV7-2 to TRBJ2-4, with TRBD2 matching over 7 bases. The CDR3 has 14 amino acids. V shed 5 bases and J 5 bases; nucleotides not matched to a gene: 6. Germline loops: CDR1 SGHTA, CDR2 FQGNSA. The DNA for the CDR3 is TGTGCCAGCAGCCCCGGGGGGAGCGAAAACATTCAGTACTTC. As protein: CASSPGGSENIQYF.

The chain employs TRBV5-1 and TRBJ1-3; 8 positions agree with TRBD1. Germline loops: CDR1 SGHRS, CDR2 YFSETQ. V gave up 2 bases and J gave up 3 bases; unmatched junction bases: 7. CDR3 length equals 16 residues. DNA for the CDR3: TGCGCCAGCAGCTTAGATTCAGGGGGCAGTGGAAACACCATATATTTT. The encoded protein is CASSLDSGGSGNTIYF.

The gene calls are TRBV28 and TRBJ2-7; 7 nucleotides line up with TRBD1. The germline V gene encodes CDR1 MDHEN and CDR2 SYDVKM. The junction had 8 bases not matched to a gene; V was cut back by 7 bases and J by 5 bases. This CDR3 contains 13 residues. CDR3 sequence: CASTLDRVHEQYF. The CDR3 DNA reads TGTGCCAGCACCCTAGACAGGGTACACGAGCAGTACTTC.

The chain combines TRBV11-2 with TRBJ2-1, with 8 bases lining up with TRBD1. V dropped 5 bases and J dropped 2; count of bases not matched to a gene: 11. Germline assignment: CDR1 SGHAT and CDR2 FQNNGV. The CDR3 has 17 residues. The CDR3: CASSLRARGLTYNEQFF. The DNA for the CDR3 is TGTGCCAGCAGCCTACGAGCCAGGGGGCTCACCTACAATGAGCAGTTCTTC. The entire variable domain, with the rest obtained from reference TRBV11-2 and TRBJ2-1, is as follows: EAGVAQSPRYKIIEKRQSVAFWCNPISGHATLYWYQQILGQGPKLLIQFQNNGVVDDSQLPKDRFSAERLKGVDSTLKIQPAKLEDSAVYLCASSLRARGLTYNEQFFGPGTRLTVL.

The rearrangement joins TRBV5-5 to TRBJ2-5; TRBD2 matches 11 bases. The CDR3 contains 16 residues. V lost 3 bases to trimming and J lost 2 bases; unmatched junction nucleotides: 6. CDR1 is SGHKS and CDR2 is YYEKEE in the germline V gene (reference sequence). CDR3 sequence (DNA): TGTGCCAGCAGCTATGGACTAGCGGGTGGGCAAGAGACCCAGTACTTC. Protein: CASSYGLAGGQETQYF.

V is TRBV4-1 and J is TRBJ1-2; 8 positions match TRBD1. V gave up 0 bases and J gave up 6 bases; unmatched junction bases: 6. Germline V gene data show CDR1 as MGHRA and CDR2 as YSYEKL. The CDR3 covers 15 residues. CDR3 DNA sequence: TGCGCCAGCAGCCAAGACCCCCGGGACAGGCATGGCTACACCTTC. It encodes CASSQDPRDRHGYTF.

The gene calls are TRBV19 and TRBJ2-5; TRBD2 agrees at 10 bases. V trimming: 6 bases; J trimming: 4 bases; junction bases outside the gene matches: 5. In germline, CDR1 is LNHDA, CDR2 SQIVND (reference sequence). This CDR3 has 14 amino acids. CDR3 loop: CASRSGRGGETQYF. The CDR3 DNA reads as TGTGCCAGTAGGAGCGGGAGGGGGGGAGAGACCCAGTACTTC.